This T cell receptor (beta chain) comes out of a study of PD-1 blockade in classical Hodgkin lymphoma. Findings and caveats of the study: Relapsed/refractory patients reportedly had the lowest baseline TCR diversity, below newly diagnosed patients, who were below healthy donors. No one has yet defined what causes the repertoire differences, which may be disease activity or prior therapy.

CDR3 length: 15 residues. Germline V gene sequence: CDR1 MNHEY, CDR2 SVGAGI. V dropped 2 bases and J dropped 3 bases, with 14 bases sitting between them. To note about this clone: Antigen unknown.

As to time point: cycle 4 day 1 (C4D1), after more than five weeks of nivolumab. Exposure to brentuximab vedotin varied, and each patient had relapsed following autologous stem cell transplantation. It was by magnetic negative selection that CD4+ T cells were purified from thawed PBMCs. Profiling relied on immunoSEQ multiplex PCR, and the TCRdb table lists in-frame clones only, not all of them. The sample comprises about 32,000 clones, roughly 90% of which are singletons, and roughly 0.33% rests with the top ten. This specimen consisted of CD4+ T cells from blood, obtained before the fourth cycle of nivolumab. This chain connects TRBV6-5 to TRBJ2-7, with a possible D match to TRBD2 (6 bases). The sequence derives from a human donor with classical Hodgkin lymphoma. The CDR3 region has the DNA TGTGCCAGCAGTTACGTATTAGGGGAGGTCTACGAGCAGTACTTC. The encoded protein is CASSYVLGEVYEQYF.